The 31 T cell receptor beta chains given below trace back to one sample, sequenced in a study of blood T cell repertoires in COVID-19. Produced via immunoSEQ multiplex PCR; TCRdb's table is partial and in-frame only. The top ten clones hold 4% to 4.5% of a sample with 470,000 or so clones, about 89% of them seen once. The sample consisted of peripheral blood. The receptors derive from a woman aged 25 to 39 with acute or convalescent COVID-19.

The chain combines TRBV24-1 with TRBJ2-1; maybe TRBD2 (6 bases). V lost 9 bases and J 9 bases, leaving 14 bases between the germline ends. The V gene's germline CDR1 is KGHDR and CDR2 SFDVKD. CDR3 size: 12 residues. The CDR3 DNA reads as TGTGCCACCTGGGGCGGGGCGGGTGAGCAGTTCTTC. This translates into CATWGGAGEQFF.

The rearrangement links TRBV2 to TRBJ1-5; 9 bases agree with TRBD1. V lost 3 bases to trimming and J lost 5 bases; unmatched junction nucleotides: 5. The germline V gene encodes CDR1 SNHLY and CDR2 FYNNEI. This CDR3 is built from 15 residues. The DNA of the CDR3 is TGTGCCAGCAGTGAGACGGGACAGGGCGATCAGCCCCAGCATTTT. As protein: CASSETGQGDQPQHF.

The chain is built from TRBV6-1 and TRBJ1-5; tentatively, D is TRBD1 (5 bases). This CDR3 region has 15 residues. The germline V gene has CDR1 MNHNS and CDR2 SASEGT. V was trimmed by 2 bases and J by 5 bases, leaving 13 bases between them. CDR3 DNA: TGTGCCAGCAGTGAACAAGGGGATGGGCATCAGCCCCAGCATTTT. This codes for CASSEQGDGHQPQHF.

This clone was picked up a small number of times. The DNA of the CDR3 is TGTGCCAGCAGCCCAAAGAGGGTCGGGGTAGACACCGGGGAGCTGTTTTTT. Residues: CASSPKRVGVDTGELFF. The chain recombines TRBV7-9 with TRBJ2-2, with D possibly being TRBD2 (5 bases). CDR3 length: 17 amino acids. Germline V lookup: CDR1 SEHNR, CDR2 FQNEAQ (reference sequence). Trimming took off 5 bases at V and 3 bases at J, with 19 bases between the two ends.

This clone was observed a handful of times. CDR3 residues: CASSQRNRVIGYTF. CDR3 coding DNA: TGTGCCAGCAGCCAAAGAAACAGGGTCATTGGCTACACCTTC. The chain has TRBV28 and TRBJ1-2; D possibly corresponds to TRBD1 (6 bases). The CDR3 loop spans 14 amino acids. The V and J ends lost 6 bases and 7 bases respectively, with 18 bases between them. The germline CDR1 and CDR2 sequences are MDHEN and SYDVKM.

The gene calls are TRBV5-1 and TRBJ2-3, with a weak D call TRBD1 (5 bases). V lost 0 bases to trimming and J lost 6 bases, with 14 bases between them. This CDR3 comprises 15 residues. The V gene's germline CDR1 is SGHRS and CDR2 YFSETQ. CDR3 DNA sequence: TGCGCCAGCAGCTTGGCCACAGGATTGCCGGATACGCAGTATTTT. It translates to CASSLATGLPDTQYF.

This clone was observed once. The rearrangement links TRBV6-5 to TRBJ2-5; D not resolved. Germline CDR1 reads MNHEY; CDR2 reads SVGAGI. The CDR3 covers 12 residues. The ends were cut back, 7 bases at V and 5 bases at J, with 11 bases in the middle. The DNA for the CDR3 is TGTGCCAGCATTAGTTCCGGGGAGACCCAGTACTTC. It encodes CASISSGETQYF.

V gene TRBV9 combines with J gene TRBJ2-3, with D possibly being TRBD1 (5 bases). Per germline, CDR1 SGDLS and CDR2 YYNGEE. The ends were cut back, 3 bases at V and 2 bases at J, with 13 bases in the middle. The CDR3 loop spans 15 amino acids. The CDR3 bases are TGTGCCAGCAGCGGTGGACAAGCTATCACAGATACGCAGTATTTT. Protein sequence: CASSGGQAITDTQYF. Looking up the rest from reference TRBV9 and TRBJ2-3 gives the full variable domain: DSGVTQTPKHLITATGQRVTLRCSPRSGDLSVYWYQQSLDQGLQFLIQYYNGEERAKGNILERFSAQQFPDLHSELNLSSLELGDSALYFCASSGGQAITDTQYFGPGTRLTVL.

V is TRBV5-6 and J is TRBJ1-3; D gene uncertain. Germline V gene sequence: CDR1 SGHDT, CDR2 YYEEEE. V was clipped by 4 bases and J by 0 bases, with 14 bases between them. There are 16 residues in the CDR3. Written as DNA, the CDR3 is TGTGCCAGCAGCATAAACAGTGGAGGCTCTGGAAACACCATATATTTT. Protein: CASSINSGGSGNTIYF.

On this clone: Different DNA sequences within this sample yield the same CDR3. The rearrangement uses TRBV29-1 and TRBJ2-2; D is unclear. CDR1 SQVTM and CDR2 ANQGSEA come from the germline V gene. CDR3 length equals 12 residues. Deletions cut 3 bases from V and 5 bases from J, with 7 bases between. The CDR3 DNA reads as TGCAGCGTTGAGTCTCGTACCGGGGAGCTGTTTTTT. It codes for CSVESRTGELFF.

The sample holds one count of this clone. V usage is TRBV5-4 and J usage is TRBJ2-7, with D possibly TRBD2 on 6 matching bases. Germline-derived CDR1 and CDR2 are SGHNT and YYREEE (reference sequence). The length of the CDR3 is 14 residues. V lost 4 bases, J lost 5 bases, and 16 bases lay in between. CDR3 sequence (DNA): TGTGCCAGCAGCACCCGACAACTAGCAAACGAGCAGTACTTC. It is translated as CASSTRQLANEQYF.

The chain links TRBV5-4 to TRBJ2-7; 8 bases match TRBD2. The germline V gene has CDR1 SGHNT and CDR2 YYREEE (reference sequence). V lost 4 bases and J lost 4; bases outside the gene matches: 10. The CDR3 sequence is 15 residues long. The CDR3 region has the DNA TGTGCCAGCAGCGTGGAGCGGGGGCCGAGGTACGAGCAGTACTTC. Amino acids: CASSVERGPRYEQYF.

This clone was recorded once. The V call is TRBV9, the J call TRBJ1-1, with D possibly TRBD1 on 5 matching bases. The germline V and J ends were trimmed by 2 bases and 3 bases, with 8 bases remaining between them. Per the germline V gene, CDR1 is SGDLS and CDR2 is YYNGEE. This CDR3 contains 13 residues. CDR3 amino acids: CASSVGDYTEAFF. The DNA for the CDR3 is TGTGCCAGCAGCGTCGGGGACTACACTGAAGCTTTCTTT.

V usage is TRBV6-1 and J usage is TRBJ2-7; perhaps TRBD1 as D (5 bases). Germline V CDR1 and CDR2: MNHNS, SASEGT. This CDR3 contains 15 residues. Trimming removed 1 base from V and 6 bases from J, with 16 bases in between. The CDR3 bases are TGTGCCAGCAGTGAAGTTTACGCGTGGGGCTCCGAGCAGTACTTC. Translating it yields CASSEVYAWGSEQYF.

V is TRBV4-1 and J is TRBJ1-1; tentatively, D is TRBD1 (6 bases). Trimming removed 2 bases from V and 0 bases from J, with 7 bases in between. Per the germline V gene, CDR1 is MGHRA and CDR2 is YSYEKL. This CDR3 spans 14 amino acids. The CDR3 region is CASSQRTVNTEAFF. The CDR3 bases are TGCGCCAGCAGCCAAAGGACAGTGAACACTGAAGCTTTCTTT.

Only a few counts were recorded for this clone. The V call is TRBV9, the J call TRBJ2-7; D is possibly TRBD1 (5 bases). V was shortened by 0 bases and J by 2 bases, with 15 bases between the two germline ends. Germline CDR1 reads SGDLS; CDR2 reads YYNGEE. The CDR3 length is 16 residues. Here the CDR3 DNA reads TGTGCCAGCAGCGTAGACCCAGGACAAGGGGCCTACGAGCAGTACTTC. This translates into CASSVDPGQGAYEQYF. Drawing the rest from reference TRBV9 and TRBJ2-7, the complete variable domain is DSGVTQTPKHLITATGQRVTLRCSPRSGDLSVYWYQQSLDQGLQFLIQYYNGEERAKGNILERFSAQQFPDLHSELNLSSLELGDSALYFCASSVDPGQGAYEQYFGPGTRLTVT.

This clone appeared a single time. This may be a read error, as it is one base from a much larger clone. The CDR3 sequence is CASLDRLNTEAFF. As DNA, the CDR3 is TGTGCCAGTTTGGACAGGCTGAACACTGAAGCTTTCTTT. This chain uses TRBV10-3 with TRBJ1-1; 7 bases line up with TRBD1. The J segment lost 0 bases and the V segment lost 10 bases, leaving 5 bases of the junction unmatched. Looked up from germline, CDR1 is ENHRY and CDR2 is SYGVKD. The CDR3 totals 13 residues.

The chain uses TRBV4-2 and TRBJ1-6; the D gene is possibly TRBD1 (5 bases). The CDR3 loop spans 16 amino acids. The V gene's germline CDR1 is LGHNA and CDR2 YNFKEQ. The ends were cut back, 4 bases at V and 7 bases at J, with 17 bases in the middle. CDR3 protein: CASSPRLWGGNSPLHF. CDR3 nucleotide sequence: TGTGCCAGCAGCCCCCGGCTGTGGGGGGGGAATTCACCCCTCCACTTT.

This clone is a singleton in its sample. V and J are TRBV5-5 and TRBJ1-3, with D perhaps TRBD1 (6 bases). The CDR3 spans 15 residues. Germline CDR1 reads SGHKS; CDR2 reads YYEKEE (reference sequence). The ends were cut back, 0 bases at V and 5 bases at J, with 12 bases in the middle. The CDR3 loop reads CASSLGTGTRNTIYF. CDR3 sequence (DNA): TGTGCCAGCAGCTTGGGTACAGGGACGAGAAACACCATATATTTT.

The genes are TRBV5-1 and TRBJ2-4, with a possible D match to TRBD2 (6 bases). Trimming shortened V by 4 bases and J by 8 bases, and 16 bases separated the two germline ends. CDR1 is SGHRS, CDR2 YFSETQ, per germline. The CDR3 spans 14 residues. The CDR3 DNA reads TGCGCCAGCAGCGCGGGACCGCCTAGGGACATTCAGTACTTC. This gives the protein CASSAGPPRDIQYF.

The rearrangement joins TRBV7-3 to TRBJ2-3; tentatively, D is TRBD2 (7 bases). Germline assignment: CDR1 SGHTA and CDR2 FQGTGA. V lost 5 bases, J lost 1 base, and 16 bases lay in between. There are 16 residues in the CDR3. CDR3 loop: CASSPSRGARTDTQYF. CDR3 bases: TGTGCCAGCAGCCCTAGCCGGGGGGCCCGCACAGATACGCAGTATTTT.

This chain links TRBV9 with TRBJ1-1; 8 bases align to TRBD1. Trimming cost V 3 bases and J 6 bases; bases outside gene matches: 13. The germline gives CDR1 SGDLS, CDR2 YYNGEE. The CDR3 sequence is 16 residues long. Written as DNA, the CDR3 is TGTGCCAGCAGCGAAGCCGCGGACAGGGTAACGGCTGAAGCTTTCTTT. It codes for CASSEAADRVTAEAFF.

This sequence joins TRBV11-2 and TRBJ2-5; unclear D gene. CDR1 and CDR2 from the germline V gene are SGHAT and FQNNGV. This CDR3 is built from 15 residues. V dropped 2 bases and J dropped 2 bases, with 12 bases sitting between them. CDR3 residues: CASSLQTRIQETQYF. The CDR3 DNA is TGTGCCAGCAGCTTACAAACCAGAATTCAAGAGACCCAGTACTTC.

The V and J genes are TRBV2 and TRBJ2-1; D remains ambiguous. The germline CDR1 and CDR2 sequences are SNHLY and FYNNEI. This CDR3 is built from 15 residues. Trimming stripped 0 bases from V and 3 bases from J, with 9 bases between. The CDR3 DNA reads as TGTGCCAGCAGTGAAGCGTTCTCCCTCTACAATGAGCAGTTCTTC. Its translation is CASSEAFSLYNEQFF.

The chain combines TRBV4-1 with TRBJ1-5; D might be TRBD1 (6 bases). This CDR3 has 13 amino acids. Per the germline V gene, CDR1 is MGHRA and CDR2 is YSYEKL. The germline V and J ends were trimmed by 4 bases and 3 bases, with 7 bases remaining between them. CDR3 coding DNA: TGCGCCAGCAGCCGACAGGACAATCAGCCCCAGCATTTT. It yields the protein CASSRQDNQPQHF.

CDR3 sequence (DNA): TGTGCCAGCAGTTTTACGGCGCGGGGCGAGCAGTACTTC. The encoded protein is CASSFTARGEQYF. V and J are TRBV6-2 or TRBV6-3 and TRBJ2-7; D is possibly TRBD2 (6 bases). The CDR3 sequence is 13 residues long. The V and J ends lost 4 bases and 6 bases respectively, with 13 bases between them. CDR1 and CDR2 (germline): MNHEY, SVGEGT.

This chain joins TRBV19 and TRBJ2-1; D possibly corresponds to TRBD1 (5 bases). Germline V gene data show CDR1 as LNHDA and CDR2 as SQIVND (reference sequence). The CDR3 loop spans 15 amino acids. V dropped 3 bases and J dropped 6 bases, with 15 bases sitting between them. This CDR3 is CASSISRVIGNEQFF. The CDR3 DNA reads TGTGCCAGTAGTATCTCCAGGGTGATTGGCAATGAGCAGTTCTTC. Looking up the rest from reference TRBV19 and TRBJ2-1 gives the full variable domain: DGGITQSPKYLFRKEGQNVTLSCEQNLNHDAMYWYRQDPGQGLRLIYYSQIVNDFQKGDIAEGYSVSREKKESFPLTVTSAQKNPTAFYLCASSISRVIGNEQFFGPGTRLTVL.

V and J are TRBV14 and TRBJ2-2; 8 bases are a match to TRBD1. Per the germline V gene, CDR1 is SGHDN and CDR2 is FVKESK. CDR3 length: 13 residues. Trimming cost V 6 bases and J 5 bases; bases outside gene matches: 2. The chain's CDR3 is CASRRQGTGELFF. In DNA form, the CDR3 reads TGTGCCAGCAGGAGACAGGGGACCGGGGAGCTGTTTTTT. The variable domain in full, with the rest retrieved from reference TRBV14 and TRBJ2-2, is EAGVTQFPSHSVIEKGQTVTLRCDPISGHDNLYWYRRVMGKEIKFLLHFVKESKQDESGMPNNRFLAERTGGTYSTLKVQPAELEDSGVYFCASRRQGTGELFFGEGSRLTVL.

The chain recombines TRBV12-5 with TRBJ2-3; possible D gene TRBD2, 5 bases. The CDR3 spans 19 residues. V lost 0 bases to trimming and J lost 0 bases, with 19 bases between them. CDR1 is LGHNT and CDR2 is FRNRAP in the germline V gene. In DNA, the CDR3 is TGTGCTAGTGGTTTGGTCCCCTCCGTATTCGGAGGAAGCACAGATACGCAGTATTTT. Its translation is CASGLVPSVFGGSTDTQYF. The entire variable domain, with the rest obtained from reference TRBV12-5 and TRBJ2-3, is as follows: DARVTQTPRHKVTEMGQEVTMRCQPILGHNTVFWYRQTMMQGLELLAYFRNRAPLDDSGMPKDRFSAEMPDATLATLKIQPSEPRDSAVYFCASGLVPSVFGGSTDTQYFGPGTRLTVL.

This chain links TRBV12-5 with TRBJ2-1; 9 bases are shared with TRBD1. The ends lost 5 bases at V and 7 bases at J; junction bases unmatched: 15. This CDR3 contains 17 residues. Looked up from germline, CDR1 is LGHNT and CDR2 is FRNRAP. As DNA, the CDR3 is TGTGCTAGTGGTCTTACGTCCGGGACAGGGAGTTGGAATGAGCAGTTCTTC. It translates to CASGLTSGTGSWNEQFF. Variable domain in full (rest from reference TRBV12-5 and TRBJ2-1): DARVTQTPRHKVTEMGQEVTMRCQPILGHNTVFWYRQTMMQGLELLAYFRNRAPLDDSGMPKDRFSAEMPDATLATLKIQPSEPRDSAVYFCASGLTSGTGSWNEQFFGPGTRLTVL.

This sequence joins TRBV2 and TRBJ2-1, with no clear D. The V and J ends lost 8 bases and 10 bases respectively, with 12 bases between them. CDR3 length equals 11 residues. Per the germline V gene, CDR1 is SNHLY and CDR2 is FYNNEI. The CDR3 protein is CASSLTKEQFF. Here the CDR3 DNA reads TGTGCCAGCTCATTGACAAAAGAGCAGTTCTTC.